The 6 T cell receptor beta chains presented below share a single source sample, sequenced in a study of beta chain features in type 1 diabetes. Notes on the study in general: For Type 1 diabetes patients, all four CD4+ subsets carried TCRB CDR3s that were moderately but significantly shorter.

These TCRs' antigens remain unknown. Expressed TCRB transcripts were sequenced after all isolated RNA was converted to cDNA. Assay used: immunoSEQ multiplex PCR; TCRdb lists only in-frame clones, some missing. The table lists 55,000 to 80,000 clones, just under 50% of them singletons. Material for sequencing was central memory CD4+ T cells from blood. The receptors originated from a man aged 25-45 years with type 1 diabetes.

CDR3 region: CASSTDQGEQYF. The CDR3 nucleotides are TGTGCCAGCAGCACCGACCAGGGCGAGCAGTACTTC. V is TRBV7-8 and J is TRBJ2-7; D might be TRBD1 (5 bases). Germline V gene lookup returns CDR1 SGHVS and CDR2 FQNEAQ. This CDR3 contains 12 residues. With 5 bases removed from V and 6 bases from J, the gap between germline ends came to 11 bases.

V is TRBV23-1 and J is TRBJ2-1; D is possibly TRBD2 (5 bases). TRBV23-1 qualifies as an ORF whose function is uncertain. The CDR3 is 10 amino acids. The V end lost 9 bases, the J end lost 13 bases, and 13 bases lay between the germline ends. The CDR3 spells CASRRGIQFF. CDR3 bases: TGCGCCAGTAGACGGGGTATACAGTTCTTC.

The rearrangement joins TRBV6-5 to TRBJ1-1; tentatively, D is TRBD1 (6 bases). Trimming cost V 6 bases and J 2 bases, with 10 bases left between them. Germline CDR1 MNHEY, CDR2 SVGAGI. The CDR3 is made up of 13 amino acids. CDR3 protein: CASRAGTNTEAFF. CDR3 sequence (DNA): TGTGCCAGCAGGGCCGGGACAAACACTGAAGCTTTCTTT.

This clone was seen once. V and J are TRBV19 and TRBJ2-7; a weak D match, TRBD2 (5 bases). This CDR3 is 15 amino acids long. The V end lost 8 bases, the J end lost 5 bases, and 22 bases lay between the germline ends. Germline assignment: CDR1 LNHDA and CDR2 SQIVND (reference sequence). The CDR3 here is CASSQRRGTLDEQYF. The CDR3 bases are TGTGCCAGTTCCCAACGACGGGGAACGCTCGACGAGCAGTACTTC.

This rearrangement joins TRBV2 to TRBJ1-3; D is uncertain. Germline-derived CDR1 and CDR2 are SNHLY and FYNNEI. Trimming took 3 bases from V and 0 from J, leaving 9 bases between them. The CDR3 covers 15 residues. CDR3 loop: CASSDDNPSGNTIYF. CDR3 DNA sequence: TGTGCCAGCAGTGACGACAACCCCTCTGGAAACACCATATATTTT.

The V and J genes are TRBV7-2 and TRBJ2-5; TRBD2 matches 8 bases. CDR1 and CDR2 from the germline V gene are SGHTA and FQGNSA. The trim removed 5 bases at V and 6 bases at J, leaving 17 bases unmatched. The CDR3 sequence is 17 residues long. CDR3 coding DNA: TGTGCCAGCAGCCAATCTCTCGGGAGCGGGAGCGGACAGACCCAGTACTTC. Its protein product is CASSQSLGSGSGQTQYF.